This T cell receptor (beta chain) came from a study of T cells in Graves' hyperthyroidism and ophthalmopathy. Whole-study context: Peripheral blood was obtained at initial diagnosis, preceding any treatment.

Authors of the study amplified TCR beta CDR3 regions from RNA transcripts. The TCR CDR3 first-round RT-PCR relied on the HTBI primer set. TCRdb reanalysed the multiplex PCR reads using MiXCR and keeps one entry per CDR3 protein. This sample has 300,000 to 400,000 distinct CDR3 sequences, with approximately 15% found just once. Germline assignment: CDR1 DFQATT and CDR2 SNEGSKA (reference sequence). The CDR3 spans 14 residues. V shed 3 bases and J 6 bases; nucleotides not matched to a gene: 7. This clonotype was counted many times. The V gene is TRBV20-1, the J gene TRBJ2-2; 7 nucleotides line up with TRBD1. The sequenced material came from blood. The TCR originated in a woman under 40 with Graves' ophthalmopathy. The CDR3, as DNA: TGCAGTGCTAGTGAGACAGGGTCGTCCGGGGAGCTGTTTTTT. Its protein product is CSASETGSSGELFF.